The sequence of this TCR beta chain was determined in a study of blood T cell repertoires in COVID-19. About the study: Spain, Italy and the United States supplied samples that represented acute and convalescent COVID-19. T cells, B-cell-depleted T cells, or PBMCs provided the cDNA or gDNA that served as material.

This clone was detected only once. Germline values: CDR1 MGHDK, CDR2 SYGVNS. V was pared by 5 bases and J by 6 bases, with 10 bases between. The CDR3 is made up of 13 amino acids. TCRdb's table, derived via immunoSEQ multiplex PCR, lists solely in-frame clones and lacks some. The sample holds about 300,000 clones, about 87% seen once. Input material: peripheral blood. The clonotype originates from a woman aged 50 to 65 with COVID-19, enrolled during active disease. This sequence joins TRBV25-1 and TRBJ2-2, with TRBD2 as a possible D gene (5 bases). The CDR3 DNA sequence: TGTGCCAGCAGTCCCCGGACTGCCGGGGAGCTGTTTTTT. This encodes CASSPRTAGELFF.